These 25 T cell receptor beta chains share one sample of origin, sequenced in a study of shared T cell receptors in the human thymus. TCRdb's copy holds only in-frame clones and misses some; the assay was immunoSEQ multiplex PCR. The sample consists of about 660,000 clones, about 90% of them appearing once. The same sample was also studied in work on human thymus T cells.

What was sequenced was thymocytes. These receptors originate from a boy under two years old with a congenital heart defect.

This clone was recorded only once. The chain recombines TRBV25-1 with TRBJ2-7; no definite D call. The CDR3 has 13 amino acids. Looked up from germline, CDR1 is MGHDK and CDR2 is SYGVNS. The V end lost 2 bases, the J end lost 6 bases, and 11 bases lay between the germline ends. CDR3 amino acids: CASSETAGCEQYF. The CDR3 DNA is TGTGCCAGCAGTGAAACTGCAGGCTGCGAGCAGTACTTC.

This clone was observed a handful of times. The chain links TRBV28 to TRBJ1-5, with 12 bases matching TRBD1. Germline-derived CDR1 and CDR2 are MDHEN and SYDVKM. This CDR3 spans 16 amino acids. V gave up 5 bases and J gave up 3 bases; unmatched junction bases: 5. The CDR3 DNA sequence: TGTGCCAGCAGTCCAGGGGACAGGGGGCTCAATCAGCCCCAGCATTTT. Its protein product is CASSPGDRGLNQPQHF.

V and J are TRBV25-1 and TRBJ2-2, with D maybe TRBD1 (5 bases). The CDR3 covers 16 residues. CDR1 and CDR2 (germline): MGHDK, SYGVNS. Trimming took off 6 bases at V and 3 bases at J, with 17 bases between the two ends. This chain's CDR3 is CASRNGAGGYTGELFF. For the CDR3, the DNA is TGTGCCAGCAGGAATGGGGCTGGCGGATACACCGGGGAGCTGTTTTTT.

J is TRBJ1-5 and V is TRBV6-6, with 7 bases aligning to TRBD1. Germline V gene data show CDR1 as MNHNY and CDR2 as SVGAGI (reference sequence). The V segment lost 2 bases and the J segment 5 bases; nucleotides outside the gene matches: 6. The CDR3 has 15 residues. The CDR3 here is CASSYGRGKDQPQHF. The CDR3 coding sequence is TGTGCCAGCAGTTACGGCAGGGGGAAGGATCAGCCCCAGCATTTT.

The chain is built from TRBV27 and TRBJ1-5, with TRBD1 matching over 7 bases. J gave up 3 bases and V 6 bases, and 8 bases lay outside the gene matches. The CDR3 contains 15 residues. CDR1 and CDR2 (germline): MNHEY, SMNVEV (reference sequence). Here the CDR3 DNA reads TGTGCCAGCAGCTCCACAGGGGAGTCCAATCAGCCCCAGCATTTT. Translation: CASSSTGESNQPQHF.

This rearrangement joins TRBV27 to TRBJ1-1, with TRBD1 as a possible D gene (5 bases). CDR3 length equals 15 residues. Trimming removed 3 bases at V and 0 bases at J, with 11 bases between. Germline V gives CDR1 MNHEY, CDR2 SMNVEV (reference sequence). The CDR3 spells CASSFVGQVNTEAFF. CDR3 DNA: TGTGCCAGCAGTTTCGTGGGGCAGGTGAACACTGAAGCTTTCTTT.

The chain combines TRBV5-4 with TRBJ2-1, with 7 bases lining up with TRBD1. V trimming: 4 bases; J trimming: 4 bases; junction bases outside the gene matches: 11. The germline V gene has CDR1 SGHNT and CDR2 YYREEE (reference sequence). This CDR3 is built from 16 residues. CDR3 nucleotides: TGTGCCAGCAGCGGCCGGGAACAGGGGTCGTACAATGAGCAGTTCTTC. This sequence encodes CASSGREQGSYNEQFF.

V and J are TRBV5-5 and TRBJ2-7; TRBD2 aligns across 10 bases. V dropped 6 bases and J dropped 4; count of bases not matched to a gene: 4. The CDR3 runs to 13 residues. Germline CDR1 reads SGHKS; CDR2 reads YYEKEE (reference sequence). CDR3 sequence: CASKTSGDYEQYF. Written as DNA, the CDR3 is TGTGCCAGCAAAACTAGCGGGGATTACGAGCAGTACTTC.

The chain recombines TRBV30 with TRBJ1-1; no clear D gene. V lost 6 bases, J lost 1 base, and 12 bases lay in between. The germline CDR1 and CDR2 sequences are GTSNPN and SVGIG (reference sequence). The CDR3 covers 13 residues. CDR3 region: CACTGLRNTEAFF. CDR3 sequence (DNA): TGTGCCTGCACGGGTCTAAGGAACACTGAAGCTTTCTTT.

This chain connects TRBV6-5 to TRBJ1-4, with 7 positions matching TRBD1. After removal of 9 bases from V and 7 bases from J, the junction contained 5 bases not matched to a gene. Germline V CDR1 and CDR2: MNHEY, SVGAGI. The CDR3 totals 12 residues. CDR3: CASRQGREKLFF. The CDR3 nucleotides read TGTGCCAGTCGACAGGGCCGTGAAAAACTGTTTTTT.

The chain combines TRBV4-3 with TRBJ2-5, with TRBD2 matching 8 bases. The J call is doubtful: the DNA matches TRBJ2-7 better. This CDR3 region has 21 residues. From germline, CDR1 is LGHNA and CDR2 YSLEER. The CDR3 DNA sequence: TGCGCCAGCAGCCAAGGAGCCTATAGCGGGATGCCCCGAACCGGTGGCTACGAGCAGTACTTC. Translating it yields CASSQGAYSGMPRTGGYEQYF.

This clone was observed a handful of times. The chain joins TRBV28 to TRBJ2-3; 9 bases fit TRBD1. Losses at the gene ends were 5 bases for V and 3 bases for J; bases not matched to a gene: 18. This CDR3 comprises 19 residues. Germline loops: CDR1 MDHEN, CDR2 SYDVKM. As DNA, the CDR3 is TGTGCCAGCAGTCCCCCACCGGGACAGGGAAGAATTGGGACAGATACGCAGTATTTT. It is translated as CASSPPPGQGRIGTDTQYF.

This rearrangement joins TRBV7-9 to TRBJ2-5, with 10 positions matching TRBD2. The CDR3 sequence is 17 residues long. Trimming cost V 1 base and J 5 bases; bases outside gene matches: 10. Germline lookup yields CDR1 SEHNR and CDR2 FQNEAQ (reference sequence). CDR3 amino acids: CASSLGLSGRAEETQYF. DNA of the CDR3: TGTGCCAGCAGCTTAGGTTTGAGCGGGAGGGCAGAGGAGACCCAGTACTTC.

This clone was counted a single time. This chain joins TRBV5-5 and TRBJ2-3, with D perhaps TRBD1 (7 bases). Trimming stripped 0 bases from V and 4 bases from J, with 15 bases between. The CDR3 covers 16 residues. Per the germline V gene, CDR1 is SGHKS and CDR2 is YYEKEE (reference sequence). In DNA form, the CDR3 reads TGTGCCAGCAGCTTGGCCCCAGGGGGGTTCCCAGATACGCAGTATTTT. Protein sequence: CASSLAPGGFPDTQYF.

The gene calls are TRBV15 and TRBJ1-1; D is unclear. V lost 0 bases and J 4 bases, leaving 6 bases between the germline ends. This CDR3 contains 13 residues. Looked up from germline, CDR1 is LNHNV and CDR2 is YYDKDF (reference sequence). This chain's CDR3 is CATSRDHSTEAFF. CDR3 bases: TGTGCCACCAGCAGAGATCATTCCACTGAAGCTTTCTTT.

This sequence joins TRBV5-4 and TRBJ2-1; 9 bases fit TRBD2. The germline gives CDR1 SGHNT, CDR2 YYREEE (reference sequence). This CDR3 spans 13 amino acids. The V and J ends lost 0 bases and 8 bases, in that order; junction bases with no gene match: 0. CDR3 loop: CASSLVAGDEQFF. CDR3 DNA: TGTGCCAGCAGCTTGGTAGCGGGAGATGAGCAGTTCTTC.

As regards this clone: This same CDR3 is encoded by further DNA sequences in the sample. The chain carries TRBV28 and TRBJ1-1; the D gene is possibly TRBD1 (6 bases). Germline V CDR1 and CDR2: MDHEN, SYDVKM. This CDR3 is 13 amino acids long. Trimming cost V 3 bases and J 4 bases, with 9 bases left between them. CDR3 nucleotides: TGTGCCAGCAGTTTGATAGGGGGCACTGAAGCTTTCTTT. Protein sequence: CASSLIGGTEAFF. Filled out from reference TRBV28 and TRBJ1-1, the complete variable domain reads DVKVTQSSRYLVKRTGEKVFLECVQDMDHENMFWYRQDPGLGLRLIYFSYDVKMKEKGDIPEGYSVSREKKERFSLILESASTNQTSMYLCASSLIGGTEAFFGQGTRLTVV.

This clone was counted a single time. The chain uses TRBV25-1 and TRBJ2-2; 10 bases line up with TRBD1. Germline values: CDR1 MGHDK, CDR2 SYGVNS. V shed 5 bases and J 8 bases; nucleotides not matched to a gene: 8. There are 15 residues in the CDR3. The CDR3 is CASSPRDRGNGELFF. The CDR3 DNA reads as TGTGCCAGCAGTCCCCGGGACAGGGGTAATGGGGAGCTGTTTTTT.

The gene calls are TRBV6-5 and TRBJ2-1, with TRBD2 matching 7 bases. V dropped 6 bases and J dropped 8; count of bases not matched to a gene: 13. Germline assignment: CDR1 MNHEY and CDR2 SVGAGI. The CDR3 is 15 residues long. CDR3 in DNA: TGTGCCAGCAGCCCAAAGGGGCCCAGCGGGGATGAGCAGTTCTTC. Translated, it gives CASSPKGPSGDEQFF.

V is TRBV13 and J is TRBJ2-1; 7 bases are a match to TRBD1. The junction had 22 bases not matched to a gene; V was cut back by 5 bases and J by 6 bases. CDR1 is PRHDT and CDR2 is FYEKMQ in the germline V gene (reference sequence). The CDR3 totals 19 residues. This CDR3 reads CASSQRPWPGTEVFNEQFF. CDR3 bases: TGTGCCAGCAGCCAGCGACCGTGGCCCGGGACAGAAGTTTTCAATGAGCAGTTCTTC. Full variable domain (rest looked up from reference TRBV13 and TRBJ2-1): AAGVIQSPRHLIKEKRETATLKCYPIPRHDTVYWYQQGPGQDPQFLISFYEKMQSDKGSIPDRFSAQQFSDYHSELNMSSLELGDSALYFCASSQRPWPGTEVFNEQFFGPGTRLTVL.

This chain links TRBV5-6 with TRBJ1-1; maybe TRBD1 (6 bases). Germline assignment: CDR1 SGHDT and CDR2 YYEEEE. There are 14 residues in the CDR3. V lost 0 bases and J 0 bases, leaving 6 bases between the germline ends. The CDR3 loop reads CASSLDRVNTEAFF. The CDR3, as DNA: TGTGCCAGCAGCTTGGACAGGGTGAACACTGAAGCTTTCTTT. Full variable domain (missing parts from reference TRBV5-6 and TRBJ1-1): DAGVTQSPTHLIKTRGQQVTLRCSPKSGHDTVSWYQQALGQGPQFIFQYYEEEERQRGNFPDRFSGHQFPNYSSELNVNALLLGDSALYLCASSLDRVNTEAFFGQGTRLTVV.

Of note for this clone: The same CDR3 can be traced to other DNA sequences in this sample. This chain connects TRBV28 to TRBJ1-6; 9 bases are shared with TRBD1. The CDR3 has 15 amino acids. Looked up from germline, CDR1 is MDHEN and CDR2 is SYDVKM. Losses at the gene ends were 6 bases for V and 8 bases for J; bases not matched to a gene: 8. This chain's CDR3 is CASRRQGGVYSPLHF. The CDR3 DNA follows: TGTGCCAGCAGACGACAGGGGGGGGTCTATTCACCCCTCCACTTT.

CDR3 sequence (DNA): TGCGCCAGCAGCTTGGGCATACTAGGAGATACGCAGTATTTT. Its protein is CASSLGILGDTQYF. The chain recombines TRBV5-1 with TRBJ2-3, with D perhaps matching TRBD2 (5 bases). The V gene's germline CDR1 is SGHRS and CDR2 YFSETQ. V lost 0 bases and J lost 5, with 10 bases in between. The CDR3 totals 14 residues.

This CDR3 is CASSFPQGSPDTQYF. CDR3 nucleotides: TGCGCCAGCAGCTTTCCCCAGGGGAGCCCAGATACGCAGTATTTT. The chain couples TRBV5-1 to TRBJ2-3, with D possibly being TRBD1 (6 bases). The length of the CDR3 is 15 residues. Per the germline V gene, CDR1 is SGHRS and CDR2 is YFSETQ. Trimming stripped 2 bases from V and 4 bases from J, with 14 bases between.

The chain recombines TRBV12-5 with TRBJ2-1, with 7 bases that match TRBD1. The CDR3 has 15 residues. V lost 7 bases and J lost 3; bases outside the gene matches: 9. Germline V gene lookup returns CDR1 LGHNT and CDR2 FRNRAP. The CDR3 protein is CASAQGRGIYNEQFF. CDR3 sequence (DNA): TGTGCTAGTGCCCAAGGCAGGGGGATCTACAATGAGCAGTTCTTC.